This T cell receptor (beta chain) stems from a study of prognosis after radiotherapy for stage I lung cancer. Study details: Stereotactic body radiotherapy was given without concurrent therapy, and no patient received both at once.

The TCR beta CDR3 region was amplified from genomic DNA, with two rounds of multiplex PCR being used for the amplification. Primers targeting each individual TRBV and TRBJ gene were applied in first-round PCR. TCRdb recomputed calls from the multiplex PCR reads with MiXCR, one row per CDR3 protein. Here the sample spans about 26,000 distinct CDR3 sequences, roughly 41% being singletons. Details on this clonotype: No antigen is known for it.

Points from the study as a whole: Reportedly, TRBV and TRBJ gene usage varied with metastasis presence. Before stereotactic body radiation therapy the median unique TCR clone count was roughly 10,000, and afterwards it fell to more than 5,500.

The sequencing here drew on PBMCs, taken before or after stereotactic body radiation therapy (not recorded which). The receptor's source is a donor aged 50 or older with non-small cell lung cancer.

CDR3 protein: CASSVGRDLSYEQYF. CDR3 nucleotides: TGTGCCAGCAGCGTAGGCAGGGACTTGTCCTACGAGCAGTACTTC. The chain recombines TRBV9 with TRBJ2-7, with a weak D call TRBD2 (6 bases). CDR3 size: 15 residues. Germline lookup yields CDR1 SGDLS and CDR2 YYNGEE. Deletions cut 0 bases from V and 1 base from J, with 11 bases between.